This T cell receptor (beta chain) was recovered during a study of response to subunit inactivated influenza vaccine. Overall study findings and caveats: Authors suggested few new T cells are recruited by each seasonal influenza vaccination.

This clonotype was counted a few times. The antigen remains unidentified. Germline V gene data show CDR1 as SGHRS and CDR2 as YFSETQ. This CDR3 spans 14 amino acids. Trimming shortened V by 4 bases and J by 3 bases, and 13 bases separated the two germline ends. TCRdb redid the calling of the RT-PCR reads with MiXCR, one entry per CDR3 protein. This table holds 400,000 to 650,000 distinct CDR3 sequences, more than 7% found once. This sequence was found in a man aged 50-75 years who received an inactivated influenza vaccine. This chain links TRBV5-1 with TRBJ1-2, with D perhaps matching TRBD1 (6 bases). The sequenced sample was PBMCs from blood, obtained around 25 months after vaccination. CDR3 nucleotides: TGCGCCAGCAGCCCGACAGGCAACGACTATGGCTACACCTTC. This codes for CASSPTGNDYGYTF.